The clone carrying this T cell receptor (beta chain) was recorded many times. The antigen remains undetermined. The data were obtained in a study of identical twins. Study-wide findings and caveats: Invariant MAIT and iNKT cells could partly confound zero-insertion analyses. The study based its conclusions on cross-sectional statistical analysis and did not follow the same donors.

Healthy Caucasian individuals made up all the donors. Template switching introduced a universal primer site, and the cDNA bore unique molecular identifiers. MiXCR, applied by TCRdb to the 5' RACE reads, yields one record per CDR3 protein. The sample lists approximately 220,000 distinct CDR3 sequences, approximately 9% occurring once. Germline trimming cut 5 bases from V and 12 bases from J; bases unmatched to any gene: 10. The CDR3 length is 13 residues. Germline CDR1 reads SEHNR; CDR2 reads FQNEAQ (reference sequence). The sequenced sample was memory (CD45RO+) T cells sorted from blood. This clonotype was sampled from a woman under 30 in good health. The rearrangement joins TRBV7-9 to TRBJ2-1; 7 positions match TRBD1. The CDR3 DNA reads TGTGCCAGCAGCCTACGACAGGGAAATTGGCAGTTCTTC. Its protein is CASSLRQGNWQFF.